A selection of T cell receptor beta chains follows, all from one sample in a study of metastatic and nonmetastatic thyroid tumors. TCRdb reanalyzed the PCR reads via MiXCR. The sample lists 9,000 to 9,500 clones, roughly 30% occurring once. The sequenced sample consisted of tumor tissue. The source is a female donor with papillary thyroid cancer or a benign thyroid nodule (not recorded which). Some clones in this sample may be carry-over from other donors' samples. Both conserved end residues are part of each CDR3. The D gene is left open where the match is weak. Part of the rows lack a size; the others show once, few, many or a class for expanded clones.

J gene	clone size	V gene	D gene	CDR3 DNA	CDR3 protein
TRBJ1-2	-	TRBV11-1	TRBD1	TGTGCCAGCAGCTTATTGGGACAGGGAATATCGAGGGGCTACACCTTC	CASSLLGQGISRGYTF
TRBJ2-3	-	TRBV6-5	-	TGTGCCAGCAGTTACGCCCGACTGGGCACAGATACGCAGTATTTT	CASSYARLGTDTQYF
TRBJ1-1	-	TRBV20-1	TRBD1	TGCAGTGCTAGAGATGGGACAGGGGGAGGCACTGAAGCTTTCTTT	CSARDGTGGGTEAFF
TRBJ1-1	few	TRBV6-6	-	TGTGCCAGCAGTTACTCGGCAGGCCAGAACACTGAAGCTTTCTTT	CASSYSAGQNTEAFF
TRBJ2-1	medium-sized	TRBV3-1	-	TGTGCCAGCAGCCAAAGGGCGAGGTCCTACAATGAGCAGTTCTTC	CASSQRARSYNEQFF
TRBJ1-5	few	TRBV28	-	TGTGCCAGCAGCCGCCCGTTGGGGATAGGCAATCAGCCCCAGCATTTT	CASSRPLGIGNQPQHF
TRBJ2-5	-	TRBV27	-	TGTTCCAGCATCCTGCCCCGGGAGCAAGAGACCCAGTACTTC	CSSILPREQETQYF
TRBJ2-1	many	TRBV19	TRBD2	TGTGCCAGTAGTATAGCTGGGACTAGCGGGAGCGGGCACGGCAATGAGCAGTTCTTC	CASSIAGTSGSGHGNEQFF
TRBJ1-6	medium-sized	TRBV2	TRBD1	TGTGCCAGCAGGGGACAGGGTTTTGGCTCACCCCTCCACTTT	CASRGQGFGSPLHF
TRBJ2-4	many	TRBV7-2	-	TGTGCCAGCAGCTCCGGACACGTACTAGCCAAAAACATTCAGTACTTC	CASSSGHVLAKNIQYF
TRBJ2-3	many	TRBV6-4	-	TGTGCCAGCAGTGATGGATCCGGGGCAGATACGCAGTATTTT	CASSDGSGADTQYF
TRBJ2-7	few	TRBV6-1	TRBD2	TGTGCCAGCAGTGAAGGACTAGCGGGAGGTTACGAGCAGTACTTC	CASSEGLAGGYEQYF
TRBJ2-3	-	TRBV11-3	-	TGTGCCAGCAGCCTTCCGGGCCCTCACGATACGCAGTATTTT	CASSLPGPHDTQYF
TRBJ2-2	medium-sized	TRBV6-2/TRBV6-3	TRBD2	TGTGCCAGCCGAGAGCGGGGTCGGGGCACCGGGGAGCTGTTTTTT	CASRERGRGTGELFF
TRBJ1-5	few	TRBV15	-	TGTGCCACCAGCATAGGTTCTGTGAGCAATCAGCCCCATCATTTT	CATSIGSVSNQPHHF
TRBJ1-3	medium-sized	TRBV27	-	TGTGCCAGCAGTCCCCGGGACAATTCAAACACCATATATTTT	CASSPRDNSNTIYF
TRBJ2-1	-	TRBV7-8	TRBD2	TGTGCCAGCAGCTTAGGGGGACTAGCCTACAATGAGCAGTTCTTC	CASSLGGLAYNEQFF
TRBJ1-5	many	TRBV2	-	TGTGCCAGCAGCCCGGGGCCAGACAATCAGCCCCAGCATTTT	CASSPGPDNQPQHF
TRBJ2-7	medium-sized	TRBV19	-	TGTGCCAGTAGTATCGCCAGGGACTCCTACGAGCAGTACTTC	CASSIARDSYEQYF
TRBJ2-1	-	TRBV5-1	-	TGCGCCAGCAGCTTTGGCGATTCGAATGAGCAGTTCTTC	CASSFGDSNEQFF
TRBJ2-3	medium-sized	TRBV12-3/TRBV12-4	TRBD2	TGTGCCAGCAGTTTGGTGAGACTAGCGGCCACAGATACGCAGTATTTT	CASSLVRLAATDTQYF
TRBJ2-7	few	TRBV28	-	TGTGCCAGCAGTTTATTGGAGGGACAGCCCTACGAGCAGTACTTC	CASSLLEGQPYEQYF
TRBJ2-1	-	TRBV2	TRBD2	TGTGCCAGCAGTGGGACTAGCGGGAGATTCGATGAGCAGTTCTTC	CASSGTSGRFDEQFF
TRBJ2-5	many	TRBV28	TRBD2	TGTGCCACTACACTAGCGGGAGTGGGGGGAGAGACCCAGTGCTTC	CATTLAGVGGETQCF
TRBJ2-7	medium-sized	TRBV7-2	TRBD2	TGTGCCAGCAGCCCACCCCGACGACTAGCGAGCTCCTACGAGCAGTACTTC	CASSPPRRLASSYEQYF
TRBJ2-7	-	TRBV28	-	TGTGCCAGAAGTCCCGAAGGTACAAGCGGAGGGAAGGGCGTCTACGAGCAGTACTTC	CARSPEGTSGGKGVYEQYF
TRBJ1-5	many	TRBV18	-	TGTGCCAGCTCTCTAGATAGCAATCAGCCCCAGCATTTT	CASSLDSNQPQHF
TRBJ2-2	once	TRBV7-2	-	TGTGCCAGCAGCCCGGATGGCACAAACACCGGGGAGCTGTTTTTT	CASSPDGTNTGELFF
TRBJ2-5	-	TRBV11-3	-	TGTGCCAGCAGCTTAGAGGTCAAGACCCAGTACTTC	CASSLEVKTQYF
TRBJ2-7	many	TRBV12-5	-	TGTGCTAGTGCCCGCACCCCCCCCCGGGACACGTCCTCCTACGAGCAGTACTTC	CASARTPPRDTSSYEQYF
TRBJ2-2	-	TRBV5-4	-	TGTGCCAGCAGTCGGGACTCCCCCGTTGAGCTGTTTTTT	CASSRDSPVELFF
TRBJ1-3	few	TRBV6-2/TRBV6-3	-	TGTGCCAGCAGATGGGGTTCCTCTGGAAACACCATATATTTT	CASRWGSSGNTIYF
TRBJ1-2	-	TRBV4-1	-	TGCGCCAGCAGCCAAAGGGGAGGCTACACCTTC	CASSQRGGYTF
TRBJ2-7	-	TRBV11-2	TRBD1	TGTGCCAGCAGCTTAGGTCGGGACAGGGGCTACGAGCAGTACTTC	CASSLGRDRGYEQYF
TRBJ2-3	medium-sized	TRBV28	TRBD2	TGTGCCAGCAGTCCTATAGCGGGAGAAAAGGCAGATACGCAGTATTTT	CASSPIAGEKADTQYF
TRBJ1-6	medium-sized	TRBV5-1	-	TGCGCCAGCACCCCCGGGACGGGGGCTTCACCCCTCCACTTT	CASTPGTGASPLHF
TRBJ2-7	medium-sized	TRBV5-1	TRBD2	TGCGCCAGCAGCTGGGGGACTAGCGGGAGGAAATACGAGGAGCAGTACTTC	CASSWGTSGRKYEEQYF
TRBJ2-3	many	TRBV20-1	TRBD2	TGCAGTGCTCCGGGGACTAGCGGCCGCCCGGGGACGCAGTATTTT	CSAPGTSGRPGTQYF
TRBJ2-2	medium-sized	TRBV19	TRBD2	TGTGCCAGTAGTATCACTAGCGGGAGCACCGGGGAGCTGTTTTTT	CASSITSGSTGELFF
TRBJ2-1	many	TRBV25-1	TRBD2	TGTGCCAGCAGTGTTCGGGAGGTCCCAGGGTACAATGAGCAGTTCTTC	CASSVREVPGYNEQFF
TRBJ2-3	few	TRBV24-1	-	TGTTCCACCAGTTTCCAGTGGCGGGATACGCAGTATTTT	CSTSFQWRDTQYF
TRBJ1-6	-	TRBV6-6	-	TGTGCCAGCAGTTACTCCGCCTCCGGGAGGGGCGGTTCACCCCTCCACTTT	CASSYSASGRGGSPLHF
TRBJ2-3	many	TRBV6-1	TRBD2	TGTGCCAGCAGTGCTAGGGGGGGGCTAGCGGGGAGCAGGAGCACAGATACGCAGTATTTT	CASSARGGLAGSRSTDTQYF
TRBJ2-7	medium-sized	TRBV19	TRBD2	TGTGCCAGTAGTAAGACTAGCGGGAGACACGAGCAGTACTTC	CASSKTSGRHEQYF
TRBJ2-2	-	TRBV11-2	TRBD2	TGTGCCAGCAGCCTATACCTACAACTAGCGGGGACGAACACCGGGGAGCTGTTTTTT	CASSLYLQLAGTNTGELFF
TRBJ2-1	medium-sized	TRBV27	-	TGTGCCAGCAGTGCTTTCTCCTACAATGAGCAGTTCTTC	CASSAFSYNEQFF
TRBJ2-3	few	TRBV11-2	-	TGTGTCAGCAGCCACCTCCCAAAATCGGGCGGCACAGATACGCAGTATTTT	CVSSHLPKSGGTDTQYF
TRBJ2-1	few	TRBV12-3/TRBV12-4	TRBD2	TGTGCCAGCAGTTTAAGGCGGGAGAACGATGAGCAGTTCTTC	CASSLRRENDEQFF
TRBJ2-5	many	TRBV11-3	TRBD2	TGTGCCAGCAGAAAACAGACGGGAGGGGCGTCGGAGACCCAGTACTTC	CASRKQTGGASETQYF
TRBJ2-7	-	TRBV28	TRBD1	TGTGCCAGCAGCGTTCGACAGGGAACCTACGAGCAGTACTTC	CASSVRQGTYEQYF
TRBJ1-1	-	TRBV3-1	TRBD1	TGTGCCAGCAGCCGGTCAGACAGGGACACTGAAGCTTTCTTT	CASSRSDRDTEAFF
TRBJ2-1	-	TRBV20-1	TRBD2	TGCAGTGCTACACCGGGACTAGCGGGTAGCTACAATGAGCAGTTCTTC	CSATPGLAGSYNEQFF